This T cell receptor beta chain was recorded in a study of blood T cell repertoires in COVID-19. The CDR3 is 14 residues long. Germline-derived CDR1 and CDR2 are LNHDA and SQIVND (reference sequence). V lost 6 bases, J lost 7 bases, and 19 bases lay in between. Sequenced by immunoSEQ multiplex PCR; TCRdb stores in-frame clones only, minus some. The sample has hundreds of thousands of clones, 86% seen once. Participants were placed into cohorts based on the clinical history they reported. Recovery among Cohort 3 donors was established by two negative PCRs, clearance, or symptom resolution. Source material: PBMCs or T cells enriched from blood (not recorded which). The chain links TRBV19 to TRBJ2-7; tentative D call: TRBD1 (5 bases). The sequence was collected from a woman between 45 and 60 years old who had recovered from COVID-19. The CDR3 region has the DNA TGTGCCAGTAGGTCTCAGGGAAGGGTTGGGGAGCAGTACTTC. Its protein product is CASRSQGRVGEQYF.